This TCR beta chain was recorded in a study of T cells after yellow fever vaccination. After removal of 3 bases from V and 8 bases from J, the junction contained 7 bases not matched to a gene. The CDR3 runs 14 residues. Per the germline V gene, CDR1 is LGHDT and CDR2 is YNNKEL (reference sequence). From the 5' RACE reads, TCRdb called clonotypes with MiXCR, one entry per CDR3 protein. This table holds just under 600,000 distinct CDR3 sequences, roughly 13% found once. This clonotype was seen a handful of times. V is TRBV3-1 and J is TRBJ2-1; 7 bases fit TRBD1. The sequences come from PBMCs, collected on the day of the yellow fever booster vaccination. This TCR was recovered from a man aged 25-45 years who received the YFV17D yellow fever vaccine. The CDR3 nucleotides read TGTGCCAGCAGCCATGGGTTAGGGGGCGATGAGCAGTTCTTC. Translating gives CASSHGLGGDEQFF.